The 9 T cell receptor beta chains given below trace back to one sample, sequenced in a study of OX40 agonist ivuxolimab in advanced cancers. Sequencing used immunoSEQ multiplex PCR; TCRdb keeps in-frame clones, though not all of them. The sample lists about 67,000 clones, around nine tenths occurring once. The sample consisted of CD4+ or CD8+ T cells sorted from blood, taken in a trial of the OX40 agonist ivuxolimab. All receptors derive from an adult with an advanced solid tumor such as melanoma, head and neck, liver or kidney cancer.

V gene TRBV6-6 combines with J gene TRBJ2-7, with D possibly TRBD2 on 5 matching bases. Trimming took off 7 bases at V and 6 bases at J, with 19 bases between the two ends. CDR3 length: 14 amino acids. In germline, CDR1 is MNHNY, CDR2 SVGAGI (reference sequence). The CDR3: CASTSRAGSGEQYF. CDR3 bases: TGTGCCAGCACCTCAAGGGCGGGTTCCGGCGAGCAGTACTTC.

This clone was recorded a few times. The chain is built from TRBV29-1 and TRBJ1-2, with D hard to call. This CDR3 has 12 amino acids. V was clipped by 3 bases and J by 8 bases, with 13 bases between them. CDR1 and CDR2 from the germline V gene are SQVTM and ANQGSEA. The CDR3 DNA reads as TGCAGCGTTGACACCAACTCACGCGGCTACACCTTC. Protein: CSVDTNSRGYTF.

Comments on this clone: Other DNA sequences in the sample encode the same CDR3. The chain recombines TRBV7-9 with TRBJ2-3; tentative D call: TRBD2 (5 bases). CDR3 length: 15 amino acids. Deletions cut 5 bases from V and 2 bases from J, with 14 bases between. Germline assignment: CDR1 SEHNR and CDR2 FQNEAQ (reference sequence). The CDR3 loop reads CASSLRRDYTDTQYF. In DNA form, the CDR3 reads TGTGCCAGCAGCCTCAGACGAGACTACACAGATACGCAGTATTTT.

This clone came up a few times. The gene calls are TRBV28 and TRBJ2-2; TRBD2 is a possible D gene (6 bases). Germline V gives CDR1 MDHEN, CDR2 SYDVKM. CDR3 size: 13 residues. Trimming pared 8 bases from V and 3 bases from J, leaving 10 bases between. CDR3 in DNA: TGTGCCAGCTCGGGAGTCTACACCGGGGAGCTGTTTTTT. Amino acid sequence: CASSGVYTGELFF.

The chain uses TRBV5-1 and TRBJ2-3; D not certain. The germline V and J ends were trimmed by 2 bases and 4 bases, with 17 bases remaining between them. CDR1 and CDR2 (germline): SGHRS, YFSETQ. CDR3 length: 16 amino acids. CDR3 sequence reads: CASSFLGSDNPDTQYF. Here the CDR3 DNA reads TGCGCCAGCAGCTTTCTGGGGTCGGATAATCCAGATACGCAGTATTTT.

V is TRBV15 and J is TRBJ2-7; 7 bases are shared with TRBD1. V was clipped by 5 bases and J by 0 bases; unmatched bases: 4. Germline V gene data show CDR1 as LNHNV and CDR2 as YYDKDF (reference sequence). The CDR3 is made up of 14 amino acids. The CDR3 DNA follows: TGTGCCACCAGCCGAAGGGACAGCTCCTACGAGCAGTACTTC. Its protein product is CATSRRDSSYEQYF.

The V and J genes are TRBV18 and TRBJ2-1, with 12 bases identical to TRBD2. The CDR3 is 16 residues long. The V and J ends lost 0 bases and 8 bases, in that order; junction bases with no gene match: 5. The germline V gene has CDR1 KGHSH and CDR2 LQKENI. The CDR3 DNA sequence: TGTGCCAGCTCACCACCGAAGACTAGCGGGAGATATGAGCAGTTCTTC. It codes for CASSPPKTSGRYEQFF.

This rearrangement joins TRBV7-9 to TRBJ1-5; D is unresolved. The ends were cut back, 2 bases at V and 5 bases at J, with 7 bases in the middle. The germline CDR1 and CDR2 sequences are SEHNR and FQNEAQ (reference sequence). This CDR3 comprises 13 residues. The CDR3 spells CASSLTADQPQHF. CDR3 DNA: TGTGCCAGCAGCTTAACAGCGGATCAGCCCCAGCATTTT.

About this clone: This sample also contains other DNA sequences that code for the same CDR3. The chain has TRBV19 and TRBJ2-2; a possible D gene is TRBD2 (6 bases). The CDR3 length is 14 residues. Germline assignment: CDR1 LNHDA and CDR2 SQIVND (reference sequence). V shed 3 bases and J shed 5 bases, with 10 bases lying between them. The CDR3 reads CASSIRGNTGELFF. The CDR3 region has the DNA TGTGCCAGTAGTATCCGGGGGAATACCGGGGAGCTGTTTTTT. Looking up the rest from reference TRBV19 and TRBJ2-2 gives the full variable domain: DGGITQSPKYLFRKEGQNVTLSCEQNLNHDAMYWYRQDPGQGLRLIYYSQIVNDFQKGDIAEGYSVSREKKESFPLTVTSAQKNPTAFYLCASSIRGNTGELFFGEGSRLTVL.